The 30 T cell receptor beta chains below were found in one sample sequenced in a study of post-analysis software for immune sequencing data. Notes on the study in general: Among 5 or 6 TRBV segments more frequent in patients than controls were TRBV5-6, TRBV5-1 and TRBV20-1.

No antigen has been assigned to these receptors. Incorporated into the TCR beta cDNA libraries were unique molecular identifiers, which served to reduce PCR and sequencing biases. One entry per CDR3 protein, called by TCRdb with MiXCR from the PCR reads. The data hold hundreds of thousands of distinct CDR3 sequences, with more than 50% observed a single time. Sequencing input: blood. Source of these receptors: a girl aged 2 to 9 with multiple sclerosis.

The V gene is TRBV15, the J gene TRBJ2-1; 9 bases are a match to TRBD2. This CDR3 is 16 amino acids long. V was clipped by 1 base and J by 5 bases; unmatched bases: 6. Per the germline V gene, CDR1 is LNHNV and CDR2 is YYDKDF (reference sequence). CDR3 in amino acids: CATSRALAGPNNEQFF. CDR3 coding DNA: TGTGCCACCAGCAGAGCCCTAGCGGGACCAAACAATGAGCAGTTCTTC.

The chain uses TRBV5-6 and TRBJ1-1; TRBD1 is a possible D gene (5 bases). The V gene's germline CDR1 is SGHDT and CDR2 YYEEEE. This CDR3 spans 15 amino acids. Trimming took off 3 bases at V and 1 base at J, with 13 bases between the two ends. CDR3 DNA sequence: TGTGCCAGCAGCTACGTAGACAGAGAGAACACTGAAGCTTTCTTT. Residues: CASSYVDRENTEAFF.

The V and J genes are TRBV6-2 or TRBV6-3 and TRBJ2-5, with 13 bases matching TRBD2. CDR1 is MNHEY, CDR2 SVGEGT, per germline. V shed 6 bases and J 1 base; nucleotides not matched to a gene: 8. This CDR3 spans 17 amino acids. The CDR3 loop is CASRDGLAGAIQETQYF. CDR3 sequence (DNA): TGTGCCAGCAGAGACGGACTAGCGGGGGCCATCCAAGAGACCCAGTACTTC.

V is TRBV20-1 and J is TRBJ2-1, with 15 bases lining up with TRBD2. This CDR3 contains 18 residues. Germline-derived CDR1 and CDR2 are DFQATT and SNEGSKA (reference sequence). Germline trimming cut 3 bases from V and 1 base from J; bases unmatched to any gene: 7. CDR3 residues: CSASRTSGRVRSYNEQFF. For the CDR3, the DNA is TGCAGTGCTAGCCGGACTAGCGGGAGGGTAAGGTCCTACAATGAGCAGTTCTTC.

This clonotype occurred once. The rearrangement links TRBV3-1 to TRBJ2-3; D uncertain. Trimming removed 1 base at V and 3 bases at J, with 8 bases between. Germline CDR1 is LGHDT and CDR2 is YNNKEL (reference sequence). This CDR3 is built from 14 residues. The CDR3 nucleotides are TGTGCCAGCAGCCAAGGCGTAGCAACAGATACGCAGTATTTT. It specifies CASSQGVATDTQYF.

This rearrangement joins TRBV7-2 to TRBJ1-2, with a possible D match to TRBD1 (6 bases). The length of the CDR3 is 14 residues. CDR1 SGHTA and CDR2 FQGNSA come from the germline V gene. The V and J ends lost 5 bases and 6 bases respectively, with 16 bases between them. The DNA for the CDR3 is TGTGCCAGCAGCACCCCGGGGGGCTGGGATGGCTACACCTTC. Translating gives CASSTPGGWDGYTF.

The V gene is TRBV4-1, the J gene TRBJ2-6, with D unresolved. V was clipped by 0 bases and J by 0 bases, with 3 bases between them. The CDR3 runs to 15 residues. Germline V gene lookup returns CDR1 MGHRA and CDR2 YSYEKL. In nucleotides, the CDR3 is TGCGCCAGCAGCCAAGATCCCTCTGGGGCCAACGTCCTGACTTTC. This translates into CASSQDPSGANVLTF.

The J gene is TRBJ2-5, the V gene TRBV10-3; 9 bases fit TRBD2. V shed 2 bases and J 0 bases; nucleotides not matched to a gene: 4. The V gene's germline CDR1 is ENHRY and CDR2 SYGVKD. CDR3 size: 16 residues. The CDR3 here is CAISEAVAGDQETQYF. DNA for the CDR3: TGTGCCATCAGTGAGGCGGTAGCGGGGGACCAAGAGACCCAGTACTTC.

This clonotype occurred a few times. This chain connects TRBV10-3 to TRBJ1-1, with D possibly matching TRBD1 (6 bases). The germline CDR1 and CDR2 sequences are ENHRY and SYGVKD. Between the trimmed V and J ends, which lost 6 bases and 1 base, there was a span of 9 bases. The length of the CDR3 is 13 residues. The CDR3 loop reads CAISKGGNTEAFF. The CDR3 DNA is TGTGCCATCAGCAAGGGGGGGAACACTGAAGCTTTCTTT.

Details on this clonotype: One end of the junction varies from germline; a read error may be responsible. V and J are TRBV6-6 and TRBJ1-2; a possible D gene is TRBD1 (6 bases). The CDR3 runs 14 residues. Germline CDR1 and CDR2: MNHNY and SVGAGI (reference sequence). CDR3 DNA sequence: TGTGCCAGCAGAGGACAGTCCTATCACTATGGCCACACCTTC. Residues: CASRGQSYHYGHTF.

The chain links TRBV7-2 to TRBJ1-1; maybe TRBD1 (5 bases). V was cut by 4 bases and J by 1 base, with 13 bases left in between. CDR1 SGHTA and CDR2 FQGNSA come from the germline V gene. This CDR3 contains 15 residues. The CDR3 coding sequence is TGTGCCAGCAGCTGGGACTCTTCGGCGAACACTGAAGCTTTCTTT. Translation gives CASSWDSSANTEAFF. Using reference TRBV7-2 and TRBJ1-1 for the parts outside the CDR3, the full variable domain is GAGVSQSPSNKVTEKGKDVELRCDPISGHTALYWYRQSLGQGLEFLIYFQGNSAPDKSGLPSDRFSAERTGGSVSTLTIQRTQQEDSAVYLCASSWDSSANTEAFFGQGTRLTVV.

The J gene is TRBJ2-5, the V gene TRBV10-3, with 7 bases fitting TRBD1. The V segment lost 3 bases and the J segment 5 bases; nucleotides outside the gene matches: 3. The germline V gene encodes CDR1 ENHRY and CDR2 SYGVKD. The CDR3 is 13 residues long. The CDR3 coding sequence is TGTGCCATCAGTGAAAACAGGGGCGAGACCCAGTACTTC. This encodes CAISENRGETQYF.

This chain links TRBV27 with TRBJ2-1, with TRBD1 as a possible D gene (6 bases). V was cut by 5 bases and J by 7 bases, with 12 bases left in between. Germline CDR1 MNHEY, CDR2 SMNVEV (reference sequence). The CDR3 loop spans 13 amino acids. For the CDR3, the DNA is TGTGCCAGCAGTCCGATAACAGGGAATGAGCAGTTCTTC. The encoded protein is CASSPITGNEQFF.

The chain links TRBV12-3 or TRBV12-4 to TRBJ2-7; 7 nucleotides line up with TRBD2. The CDR3 is 16 amino acids. V gave up 4 bases and J gave up 2 bases; unmatched junction bases: 11. The CDR3 here is CASSSAPLARPYEQYF. CDR3 in DNA: TGTGCCAGCAGTTCAGCCCCACTAGCGAGGCCCTACGAGCAGTACTTC.

This sequence joins TRBV20-1 and TRBJ2-7, with D perhaps matching TRBD2 (6 bases). Per germline, CDR1 DFQATT and CDR2 SNEGSKA (reference sequence). Trimming removed 7 bases at V and 0 bases at J, with 16 bases between. The CDR3 is 14 amino acids. The CDR3 DNA sequence: TGCAGTGGCCAGAAACGGGGGAGCTCCTACGAGCAGTACTTC. It is translated as CSGQKRGSSYEQYF.

The CDR3 DNA sequence: TGTGCCACCAGCAGAGATCAGCAGGGGACCTCCTCTCAGAGGGCCAACGTCCTGACTTTC. Protein sequence: CATSRDQQGTSSQRANVLTF. The genes are TRBV15 and TRBJ2-6, with D maybe TRBD1 (6 bases). This CDR3 is built from 20 residues. V was cut by 0 bases and J by 5 bases, with 23 bases left in between. The V gene's germline CDR1 is LNHNV and CDR2 YYDKDF (reference sequence).

This chain joins TRBV7-8 and TRBJ1-4; D possibly corresponds to TRBD1 (6 bases). Between the trimmed V and J ends, which lost 5 bases and 7 bases, there was a span of 17 bases. The CDR3 has 15 residues. Germline V gives CDR1 SGHVS, CDR2 FQNEAQ. The CDR3 is CASSPSGQSGEKLFF. The DNA for the CDR3 is TGTGCCAGCAGCCCATCTGGACAGTCTGGTGAAAAACTGTTTTTT.

This clonotype was seen just once. The rearrangement uses TRBV3-1 and TRBJ2-7; unclear D gene. Deletions cut 4 bases from V and 6 bases from J, with 19 bases between. CDR3 length: 15 residues. Germline V gene lookup returns CDR1 LGHDT and CDR2 YNNKEL (reference sequence). The CDR3 coding sequence is TGTGCCAGCAGCCGAAATTACCCGGGCCGCACCGAGCAGTACTTC. Protein: CASSRNYPGRTEQYF.

The CDR3 nucleotides are TGTGCCAGCAGGTCAGGGGTACGTTTAGCCAAAAACATTCAGTACTTC. This codes for CASRSGVRLAKNIQYF. The rearrangement uses TRBV13 and TRBJ2-4; tentatively, D is TRBD1 (6 bases). V shed 6 bases and J shed 0 bases, with 15 bases lying between them. CDR1 PRHDT and CDR2 FYEKMQ come from the germline V gene (reference sequence). This CDR3 region has 16 residues. Full variable domain (outside the CDR3, taken from reference TRBV13 and TRBJ2-4): AAGVIQSPRHLIKEKRETATLKCYPIPRHDTVYWYQQGPGQDPQFLISFYEKMQSDKGSIPDRFSAQQFSDYHSELNMSSLELGDSALYFCASRSGVRLAKNIQYFGAGTRLSVL.

The V gene is TRBV4-1, the J gene TRBJ2-7; 8 positions agree with TRBD2. Unmatched junction bases numbered 9, after V lost 0 bases and J lost 5 bases. Germline V CDR1 and CDR2: MGHRA, YSYEKL. The CDR3 has 16 residues. The CDR3 loop is CASSQDPGRAGDEQYF. CDR3 nucleotide sequence: TGCGCCAGCAGCCAAGATCCCGGGAGGGCCGGCGACGAGCAGTACTTC.

The chain employs TRBV11-3 and TRBJ2-1; no firm D call. The CDR3 is made up of 15 amino acids. Trimming took off 1 base at V and 6 bases at J, with 13 bases between the two ends. Germline V gene data show CDR1 as SGHNT and CDR2 as YENEEA. CDR3 in amino acids: CASSLAAIAGNEQFF. CDR3 sequence (DNA): TGTGCCAGCAGCTTAGCGGCTATCGCAGGCAATGAGCAGTTCTTC.

This chain connects TRBV27 to TRBJ1-5; 7 positions match TRBD1. CDR3 length: 16 amino acids. Per the germline V gene, CDR1 is MNHEY and CDR2 is SMNVEV (reference sequence). Germline trimming cut 6 bases from V and 1 base from J; bases unmatched to any gene: 9. The CDR3 region has the DNA TGTGCCAGCAGCCCATCAACAGGGGAGAGCAATCAGCCCCAGCATTTT. Translated, it gives CASSPSTGESNQPQHF.

V is TRBV30 and J is TRBJ1-1; no definite D call. Trimming removed 4 bases from V and 4 bases from J, with 13 bases in between. Germline V gene sequence: CDR1 GTSNPN, CDR2 SVGIG (reference sequence). The CDR3 extends over 13 amino acids. CDR3 DNA sequence: TGTGCCTGGACTGGAGGGTTAGGCACTGAAGCTTTCTTT. It codes for CAWTGGLGTEAFF.

The V and J genes are TRBV5-1 and TRBJ2-3, with no clear D. V was shortened by 1 base and J by 5 bases, with 8 bases between the two germline ends. This CDR3 has 13 amino acids. The germline V gene encodes CDR1 SGHRS and CDR2 YFSETQ. CDR3 sequence (DNA): TGCGCCAGCAGCTTGACAGAAGAAGATACGCAGTATTTT. Translating gives CASSLTEEDTQYF.

A few counts support this clonotype. CDR3 bases: TGTGCCACCAGTGAACCGGGACAGGGGACCACAGATACGCAGTATTTT. It specifies CATSEPGQGTTDTQYF. This chain connects TRBV24-1 to TRBJ2-3, with 10 bases lining up with TRBD1. Germline V gives CDR1 KGHDR, CDR2 SFDVKD. The CDR3 runs to 16 residues. After removal of 4 bases from V and 2 bases from J, the junction contained 5 bases not matched to a gene.

The chain uses TRBV12-3 or TRBV12-4 and TRBJ2-1; no clear D gene. The ends were cut back, 2 bases at V and 12 bases at J, with 14 bases in the middle. This CDR3 is 13 amino acids long. The CDR3 spells CASSLKANLGQFF. The DNA of the CDR3 is TGTGCCAGCAGTTTAAAAGCCAACCTTGGGCAGTTCTTC.

V gene TRBV12-3 or TRBV12-4 combines with J gene TRBJ2-3, with D possibly matching TRBD2 (6 bases). V lost 3 bases and J lost 6, with 16 bases in between. The CDR3 is made up of 15 amino acids. In nucleotides, the CDR3 is TGTGCCAGCAGTTTCGGCGGGACGCAAACCGATACGCAGTATTTT. This translates into CASSFGGTQTDTQYF.

The chain combines TRBV5-1 with TRBJ2-1; 11 bases line up with TRBD2. Trimming removed 0 bases from V and 6 bases from J; junction bases left unmatched: 5. There are 16 residues in the CDR3. Germline V gene data show CDR1 as SGHRS and CDR2 as YFSETQ. The CDR3 sequence is CASSLAGTSGFNEQFF. The CDR3 coding sequence is TGCGCCAGCAGCTTGGCCGGGACTAGCGGATTCAATGAGCAGTTCTTC. The full variable domain, rest sourced from reference TRBV5-1 and TRBJ2-1, is KAGVTQTPRYLIKTRGQQVTLSCSPISGHRSVSWYQQTPGQGLQFLFEYFSETQRNKGNFPGRFSGRQFSNSRSEMNVSTLELGDSALYLCASSLAGTSGFNEQFFGPGTRLTVL.

V usage is TRBV4-3 and J usage is TRBJ2-5; D is possibly TRBD1 (6 bases). This CDR3 comprises 14 residues. V lost 0 bases and J lost 3, with 8 bases in between. Per the germline V gene, CDR1 is LGHNA and CDR2 is YSLEER. Here the CDR3 DNA reads TGCGCCAGCAGCCAAGAGGACAGCGAAGAGACCCAGTACTTC. Amino acid sequence: CASSQEDSEETQYF.

This chain connects TRBV27 to TRBJ1-2; D is uncertain. CDR1 and CDR2 (germline): MNHEY, SMNVEV (reference sequence). The CDR3 runs 16 residues. V was clipped by 5 bases and J by 1 base, with 17 bases between them. The DNA for the CDR3 is TGTGCCAGCAGTCCACCGGGAATCCCGATTAACTATGGCTACACCTTC. Translating gives CASSPPGIPINYGYTF.